The rows below give T cell receptor beta chains drawn from one sample of a study of T cells after yellow fever vaccination. Each CDR3 protein is one row after TCRdb ran MiXCR on the 5' RACE reads. Among tens of thousands of distinct CDR3 sequences listed, roughly 8% were seen once. This sample comprised CD8+ T cells sorted from PBMCs, obtained on the day of the yellow fever booster vaccination. These receptors came from a man aged 30 to 45 who received the YFV17D yellow fever vaccine. Each CDR3 is given with its conserved first and last residue. Each record gives: J gene, D gene, V gene, clone size, CDR3 protein, CDR3 DNA. D genes are given only for firm matches. Clone size is not always given. Where it is, it says once, few, many or a class for expanded clones.

j_gene: TRBJ2-2
d_gene: .
v_gene: TRBV27
abundance: few
CDR3aa: CASSQTRGSAVNTGELFF
CDR3nt: TGTGCCAGCAGTCAAACCCGGGGCAGCGCGGTTAACACCGGGGAGCTGTTTTTT

j_gene: TRBJ2-2
d_gene: TRBD2
v_gene: TRBV11-2
abundance: few
CDR3aa: CASNPGGLAGVYTGELFF
CDR3nt: TGTGCCAGCAACCCTGGGGGACTAGCGGGAGTTTACACCGGGGAGCTGTTTTTT

j_gene: TRBJ1-2
d_gene: .
v_gene: TRBV18
abundance: many
CDR3aa: CASSPPESYYGYTF
CDR3nt: TGTGCCAGCTCACCACCGGAGAGCTACTATGGCTACACCTTC

j_gene: TRBJ1-2
d_gene: .
v_gene: TRBV7-2
abundance: .
CDR3aa: CASSLIRGRDYGYTF
CDR3nt: TGTGCCAGCAGCTTAATCCGGGGGCGCGACTATGGCTACACCTTC

j_gene: TRBJ2-2
d_gene: .
v_gene: TRBV28
abundance: .
CDR3aa: CASSLEPVGSTAGSGELFF
CDR3nt: TGTGCCAGCAGTTTAGAACCCGTGGGGTCCACCGCTGGATCTGGGGAGCTGTTTTTT

j_gene: TRBJ1-1
d_gene: .
v_gene: TRBV27
abundance: .
CDR3aa: CASSGGWGTEAFF
CDR3nt: TGTGCCAGCAGTGGAGGATGGGGCACTGAAGCTTTCTTT

j_gene: TRBJ2-7
d_gene: TRBD2
v_gene: TRBV27
abundance: many
CDR3aa: CASSLSLASGTEQYF
CDR3nt: TGTGCCAGCAGTTTATCTTTGGCTAGCGGAACCGAGCAGTACTTC

j_gene: TRBJ2-2
d_gene: .
v_gene: TRBV5-1
abundance: few
CDR3aa: CASMAGPNTGELFF
CDR3nt: TGCGCCAGCATGGCGGGGCCGAACACCGGGGAGCTGTTTTTT

j_gene: TRBJ2-6
d_gene: .
v_gene: TRBV5-1
abundance: few
CDR3aa: CASSRTGRVVSGANVLTF
CDR3nt: TGCGCCAGCAGCAGGACAGGGAGGGTAGTCTCTGGGGCCAACGTCCTGACTTTC

j_gene: TRBJ2-7
d_gene: TRBD1
v_gene: TRBV2
abundance: many
CDR3aa: CASGQGIDEQYF
CDR3nt: TGTGCCAGCGGACAGGGGATCGACGAGCAGTACTTC

j_gene: TRBJ2-3
d_gene: .
v_gene: TRBV5-1
abundance: many
CDR3aa: CASSLTADTQYF
CDR3nt: TGCGCCAGCAGCTTGACGGCAGATACGCAGTATTTT

j_gene: TRBJ2-4
d_gene: TRBD2
v_gene: TRBV4-2
abundance: many
CDR3aa: CASSLSASGIAKNIQYF
CDR3nt: TGTGCCAGCAGCCTCTCCGCTAGCGGAATAGCCAAAAACATTCAGTACTTC

j_gene: TRBJ1-4
d_gene: .
v_gene: TRBV4-1
abundance: .
CDR3aa: CASSRLRGTEKLFF
CDR3nt: TGCGCCAGCAGCCGCCTTAGAGGGACTGAAAAACTGTTTTTT

j_gene: TRBJ2-1
d_gene: .
v_gene: TRBV11-3
abundance: .
CDR3aa: CASSFESNEQFF
CDR3nt: TGTGCCAGCAGCTTCGAGAGCAATGAGCAGTTCTTC

j_gene: TRBJ2-3
d_gene: TRBD1
v_gene: TRBV5-4
abundance: few
CDR3aa: CASSSRDRGLGDTQYF
CDR3nt: TGTGCCAGCAGTTCCCGGGACAGGGGGCTGGGAGATACGCAGTATTTT

j_gene: TRBJ1-2
d_gene: TRBD1
v_gene: TRBV5-5
abundance: many
CDR3aa: CASSMIPGQGYGYTF
CDR3nt: TGTGCCAGCAGCATGATACCGGGACAGGGATACGGCTACACCTTC

j_gene: TRBJ2-4
d_gene: TRBD2
v_gene: TRBV5-5
abundance: .
CDR3aa: CASSLVLAGTAADIQYF
CDR3nt: TGTGCCAGCAGCTTAGTACTAGCGGGAACAGCGGCAGACATTCAGTACTTC

j_gene: TRBJ2-1
d_gene: TRBD2
v_gene: TRBV5-1
abundance: .
CDR3aa: CASSLLRSGGGNEQFF
CDR3nt: TGCGCCAGCAGCTTGCTCCGATCGGGAGGGGGCAATGAGCAGTTCTTC

j_gene: TRBJ2-7
d_gene: .
v_gene: TRBV9
abundance: .
CDR3aa: CASSAGTTYEQYF
CDR3nt: TGTGCCAGCAGCGCCGGGACCACCTACGAGCAGTACTTC

j_gene: TRBJ1-2
d_gene: TRBD1
v_gene: TRBV7-9
abundance: few
CDR3aa: CASSLGGDSVYGYTF
CDR3nt: TGTGCCAGCAGCTTAGGGGGGGACAGCGTTTATGGCTACACCTTC

j_gene: TRBJ1-2
d_gene: .
v_gene: TRBV7-9
abundance: many
CDR3aa: CASSLNPLVNGYTF
CDR3nt: TGTGCCAGCAGCTTAAATCCTCTCGTGAATGGCTACACCTTC

j_gene: TRBJ2-7
d_gene: TRBD2
v_gene: TRBV20-1
abundance: few
CDR3aa: CSAIGTSDSYEQYF
CDR3nt: TGCAGTGCTATCGGGACTAGCGACTCCTACGAGCAGTACTTC

j_gene: TRBJ2-2
d_gene: .
v_gene: TRBV4-1
abundance: many
CDR3aa: CASTRGGTGELFF
CDR3nt: TGCGCCAGCACCAGAGGAGGGACCGGGGAGCTGTTTTTT

j_gene: TRBJ1-1
d_gene: TRBD1
v_gene: TRBV7-2
abundance: few
CDR3aa: CASSGRDSLNTEAFF
CDR3nt: TGTGCCAGCAGCGGGCGGGACAGCTTGAACACTGAAGCTTTCTTT

j_gene: TRBJ2-7
d_gene: .
v_gene: TRBV12-3/TRBV12-4
abundance: .
CDR3aa: CASSLGPSVEQYF
CDR3nt: TGTGCCAGCAGTTTAGGCCCCTCGGTCGAGCAGTACTTC

j_gene: TRBJ2-1
d_gene: .
v_gene: TRBV29-1
abundance: .
CDR3aa: CSVAPLGYNEQFF
CDR3nt: TGCAGCGTTGCCCCCCTGGGCTACAATGAGCAGTTCTTC

j_gene: TRBJ2-1
d_gene: .
v_gene: TRBV14
abundance: many
CDR3aa: CASSQDSELTYNEQFF
CDR3nt: TGTGCCAGCAGCCAAGATTCCGAGCTTACCTACAATGAGCAGTTCTTC

j_gene: TRBJ2-7
d_gene: .
v_gene: TRBV7-9
abundance: .
CDR3aa: CASSPPGGALIYEQYF
CDR3nt: TGTGCCAGCAGTCCCCCCGGAGGGGCGCTAATTTACGAGCAGTACTTC

j_gene: TRBJ2-5
d_gene: .
v_gene: TRBV11-3
abundance: .
CDR3aa: CASSLDLHETQYF
CDR3nt: TGTGCCAGCAGCTTAGATCTTCACGAGACCCAGTACTTC

j_gene: TRBJ1-1
d_gene: .
v_gene: TRBV30
abundance: .
CDR3aa: CAWALSNTEAFF
CDR3nt: TGTGCCTGGGCCCTCTCCAACACTGAAGCTTTCTTT

j_gene: TRBJ2-7
d_gene: TRBD2
v_gene: TRBV3-1
abundance: many
CDR3aa: CASSLAGGPHEQYF
CDR3nt: TGTGCCAGCAGCCTCGCGGGAGGGCCCCACGAGCAGTACTTC

j_gene: TRBJ2-7
d_gene: .
v_gene: TRBV15
abundance: few
CDR3aa: CATSRVGPGEQYF
CDR3nt: TGTGCCACCAGCAGAGTGGGGCCCGGCGAGCAGTACTTC

j_gene: TRBJ2-3
d_gene: .
v_gene: TRBV27
abundance: few
CDR3aa: CASSPSGAGTDTQYF
CDR3nt: TGTGCCAGCAGCCCGTCAGGGGCAGGCACAGATACGCAGTATTTT

j_gene: TRBJ1-1
d_gene: .
v_gene: TRBV19
abundance: .
CDR3aa: CASSVGVSLRGSRNTEAFF
CDR3nt: TGTGCCAGTAGTGTCGGAGTCTCGCTTAGGGGGAGTCGGAACACTGAAGCTTTCTTT

j_gene: TRBJ2-7
d_gene: .
v_gene: TRBV11-2
abundance: .
CDR3aa: CASSPFQVAGGEQYF
CDR3nt: TGTGCCAGCAGCCCCTTTCAGGTGGCTGGGGGCGAGCAGTACTTC

j_gene: TRBJ2-1
d_gene: TRBD2
v_gene: TRBV20-1
abundance: few
CDR3aa: CSAGGGAYNEQFF
CDR3nt: TGCAGTGCTGGCGGGGGAGCCTACAATGAGCAGTTCTTC

j_gene: TRBJ2-1
d_gene: .
v_gene: TRBV14
abundance: .
CDR3aa: CASSPPGGQTNEQFF
CDR3nt: TGTGCCAGCAGCCCTCCCGGGGGACAAACAAATGAGCAGTTCTTC

j_gene: TRBJ2-1
d_gene: TRBD1
v_gene: TRBV28
abundance: .
CDR3aa: CASSQRVTGVNEQVF
CDR3nt: TGTGCCAGCAGCCAACGGGTTACAGGGGTCAATGAGCAGGTCTTC

j_gene: TRBJ1-2
d_gene: .
v_gene: TRBV11-2
abundance: .
CDR3aa: CASSLVADGYTF
CDR3nt: TGTGCCAGCAGCCTTGTAGCCGATGGCTACACCTTC

j_gene: TRBJ2-5
d_gene: TRBD2
v_gene: TRBV7-6
abundance: .
CDR3aa: CASSLGGLAGGETQYF
CDR3nt: TGTGCCAGCAGCTTAGGTGGACTAGCGGGAGGAGAGACCCAGTACTTC

j_gene: TRBJ2-7
d_gene: TRBD1
v_gene: TRBV20-1
abundance: few
CDR3aa: CSATGTGVYEQYF
CDR3nt: TGCAGTGCCACCGGGACAGGGGTTTACGAGCAGTACTTC

j_gene: TRBJ2-1
d_gene: .
v_gene: TRBV7-8
abundance: few
CDR3aa: CASSPWGRREYEQFF
CDR3nt: TGTGCCAGCAGCCCCTGGGGGCGTAGGGAATATGAGCAGTTCTTC

j_gene: TRBJ1-3
d_gene: .
v_gene: TRBV7-9
abundance: .
CDR3aa: CAIMGGRSGNTIYF
CDR3nt: TGTGCCATCATGGGGGGCAGGTCTGGAAACACCATATATTTT

j_gene: TRBJ2-7
d_gene: .
v_gene: TRBV20-1
abundance: .
CDR3aa: CSARDLGDAYEQYF
CDR3nt: TGCAGTGCTAGAGATCTGGGGGACGCCTACGAGCAGTACTTC

j_gene: TRBJ2-1
d_gene: .
v_gene: TRBV20-1
abundance: many
CDR3aa: CSTLSLISEQFF
CDR3nt: TGCAGTACCTTGTCCCTTATAAGTGAGCAGTTCTTC

j_gene: TRBJ2-5
d_gene: TRBD2
v_gene: TRBV18
abundance: few
CDR3aa: CASSPGVLAEETQYF
CDR3nt: TGTGCCAGCTCACCAGGGGTCCTAGCGGAAGAGACCCAGTACTTC

j_gene: TRBJ2-1
d_gene: .
v_gene: TRBV20-1
abundance: .
CDR3aa: CSARDPLPLERVNEQFF
CDR3nt: TGCAGTGCTAGAGACCCACTTCCCCTAGAAAGAGTGAATGAGCAGTTCTTC

j_gene: TRBJ2-3
d_gene: TRBD1
v_gene: TRBV4-3
abundance: few
CDR3aa: CASSPDREHTDTQYF
CDR3nt: TGCGCCAGCAGCCCCGACAGGGAGCACACAGATACGCAGTATTTT

j_gene: TRBJ2-1
d_gene: .
v_gene: TRBV5-5
abundance: .
CDR3aa: CASSLNLDQSYNEQFF
CDR3nt: TGTGCCAGCAGCTTGAATCTGGACCAGTCCTACAATGAGCAGTTCTTC

j_gene: TRBJ2-1
d_gene: .
v_gene: TRBV7-8
abundance: .
CDR3aa: CASSLGTGYSSYNEQFF
CDR3nt: TGTGCCAGCAGCTTAGGTACGGGGTATAGTTCCTACAATGAGCAGTTCTTC

j_gene: TRBJ2-7
d_gene: .
v_gene: TRBV4-1
abundance: few
CDR3aa: CASSHTGTPYEQYF
CDR3nt: TGCGCCAGCAGCCATACAGGGACCCCCTACGAGCAGTACTTC

j_gene: TRBJ2-7
d_gene: .
v_gene: TRBV4-3
abundance: .
CDR3aa: CASSQGRSYEQYF
CDR3nt: TGCGCCAGCAGCCAGGGCCGTTCCTACGAGCAGTACTTC

j_gene: TRBJ1-4
d_gene: .
v_gene: TRBV29-1
abundance: .
CDR3aa: CSVEGTEGTNEKLFF
CDR3nt: TGCAGCGTTGAAGGGACAGAGGGAACTAATGAAAAACTGTTTTTT

j_gene: TRBJ2-7
d_gene: TRBD2
v_gene: TRBV30
abundance: .
CDR3aa: CAWNSGRTYEQYF
CDR3nt: TGTGCCTGGAATAGCGGGAGGACCTACGAGCAGTACTTC

j_gene: TRBJ1-2
d_gene: TRBD1
v_gene: TRBV7-9
abundance: few
CDR3aa: CASSSIRGLFYGYTF
CDR3nt: TGTGCCAGCAGCTCTATCAGGGGGCTCTTCTATGGCTACACCTTC

j_gene: TRBJ2-1
d_gene: TRBD2
v_gene: TRBV12-3/TRBV12-4
abundance: few
CDR3aa: CASSLPGGHNNEQFF
CDR3nt: TGTGCCAGCAGTCTCCCGGGGGGGCACAACAATGAGCAGTTCTTC

j_gene: TRBJ1-2
d_gene: .
v_gene: TRBV29-1
abundance: few
CDR3aa: CSVPAQGLDYGYTF
CDR3nt: TGCAGCGTTCCTGCCCAGGGGTTGGACTATGGCTACACCTTC

j_gene: TRBJ2-5
d_gene: .
v_gene: TRBV12-3/TRBV12-4
abundance: few
CDR3aa: CASTPRQGGETQYF
CDR3nt: TGTGCCAGCACCCCTCGGCAGGGAGGAGAGACCCAGTACTTC

j_gene: TRBJ2-1
d_gene: .
v_gene: TRBV5-6
abundance: .
CDR3aa: CASSLLAGTLYNEQFF
CDR3nt: TGTGCCAGCAGCTTGTTAGCCGGGACACTTTACAATGAGCAGTTCTTC